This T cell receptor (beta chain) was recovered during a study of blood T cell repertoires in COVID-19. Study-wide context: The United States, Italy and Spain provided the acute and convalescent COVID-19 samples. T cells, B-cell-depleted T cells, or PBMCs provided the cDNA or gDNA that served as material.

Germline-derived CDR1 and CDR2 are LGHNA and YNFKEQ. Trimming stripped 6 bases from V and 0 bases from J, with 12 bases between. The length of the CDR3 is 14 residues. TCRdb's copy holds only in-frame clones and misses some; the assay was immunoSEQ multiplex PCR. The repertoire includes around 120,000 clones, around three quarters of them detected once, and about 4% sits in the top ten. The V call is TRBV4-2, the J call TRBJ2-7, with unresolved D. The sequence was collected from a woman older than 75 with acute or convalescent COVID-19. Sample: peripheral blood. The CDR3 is CASSPTPSSYEQYF. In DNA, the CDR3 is TGTGCCAGCAGTCCGACACCCAGCTCCTACGAGCAGTACTTC.